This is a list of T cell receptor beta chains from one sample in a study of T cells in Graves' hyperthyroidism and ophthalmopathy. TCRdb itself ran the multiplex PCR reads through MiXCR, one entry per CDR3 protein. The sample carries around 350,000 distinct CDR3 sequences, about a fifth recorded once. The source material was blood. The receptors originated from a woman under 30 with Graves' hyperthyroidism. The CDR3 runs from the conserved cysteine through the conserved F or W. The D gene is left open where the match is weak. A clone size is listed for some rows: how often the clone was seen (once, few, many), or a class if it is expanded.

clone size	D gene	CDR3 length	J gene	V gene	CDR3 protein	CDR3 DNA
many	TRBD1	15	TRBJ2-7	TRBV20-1	CSASGTDRGSYEQYF	TGCAGTGCTAGCGGTACAGACAGGGGATCCTACGAGCAGTACTTC
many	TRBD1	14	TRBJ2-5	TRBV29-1	CSVRDRGREETQYF	TGCAGCGTTCGGGACAGGGGGCGCGAGGAGACCCAGTACTTC
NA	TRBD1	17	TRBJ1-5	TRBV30	CAWTGGQGFHSNQPQHF	TGTGCCTGGACCGGGGGACAGGGATTCCATAGCAATCAGCCCCAGCATTTT
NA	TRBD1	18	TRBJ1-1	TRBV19	CASSKPRTGVGMNTEAFF	TGTGCCAGTAGTAAACCTAGGACAGGGGTCGGCATGAACACTGAAGCTTTCTTT
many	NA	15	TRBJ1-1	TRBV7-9	CASSLGFWQNTEAFF	TGTGCCAGCAGCTTAGGGTTTTGGCAGAACACTGAAGCTTTCTTT
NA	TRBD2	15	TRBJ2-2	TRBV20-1	CSAVRPGGNTGELFF	TGCAGTGCCGTACGACCGGGGGGTAACACCGGGGAGCTGTTTTTT
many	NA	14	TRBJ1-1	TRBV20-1	CSAPAWRVNTEAFF	TGCAGTGCGCCCGCATGGAGAGTGAACACTGAAGCTTTCTTT
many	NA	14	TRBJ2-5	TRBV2	CASSVEGRKETQYF	TGTGCCAGCAGTGTTGAGGGCCGGAAAGAGACCCAGTACTTC
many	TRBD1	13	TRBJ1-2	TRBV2	CARRDRFNYGYTF	TGTGCCAGGAGGGACAGATTTAACTATGGCTACACCTTC
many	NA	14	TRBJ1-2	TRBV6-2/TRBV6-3	CASSYQGRDYGYTF	TGTGCCAGCAGTTATCAGGGGAGAGACTATGGCTACACCTTC
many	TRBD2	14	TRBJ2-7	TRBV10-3	CAISAGGEHGEQYF	TGTGCCATCAGTGCCGGGGGGGAACATGGCGAGCAGTACTTC
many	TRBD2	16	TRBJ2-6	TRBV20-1	CSASERGASGANVLTF	TGCAGTGCTAGTGAGCGGGGGGCCTCTGGGGCCAACGTCCTGACTTTC
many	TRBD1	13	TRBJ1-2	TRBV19	CASTAGGADGYTF	TGTGCCAGTACGGCAGGGGGCGCGGATGGCTACACCTTC
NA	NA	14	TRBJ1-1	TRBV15	CATSTRRVDTEAFF	TGTGCCACCAGCACCCGACGGGTGGACACTGAAGCTTTCTTT
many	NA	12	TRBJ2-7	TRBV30	CAWSLGGDEQYF	TGTGCCTGGAGCCTCGGGGGCGACGAGCAGTACTTC
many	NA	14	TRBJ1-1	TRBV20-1	CSAKADMVSTEAFF	TGCAGTGCCAAAGCCGATATGGTGAGCACTGAAGCTTTCTTT
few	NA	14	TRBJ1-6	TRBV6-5	CASSSNTGNSPLHF	TGTGCCAGCAGTTCAAACACGGGGAATTCACCCCTCCACTTT
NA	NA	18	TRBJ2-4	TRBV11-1	CASSPGTTSRIAKNIQYF	TGTGCCAGCAGCCCCGGGACAACGTCCCGCATAGCCAAAAACATTCAGTACTTC
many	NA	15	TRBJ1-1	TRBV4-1	CASSQIQVRNTEAFF	TGCGCCAGCAGCCAAATCCAGGTCCGGAACACTGAAGCTTTCTTT
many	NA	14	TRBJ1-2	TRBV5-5	CASSRAGANYGYTF	TGTGCCAGCAGCCGGGCAGGGGCTAACTATGGCTACACCTTC
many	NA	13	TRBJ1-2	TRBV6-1	CASIKTLRGGYTF	TGTGCCAGCATAAAGACTCTAAGGGGCGGCTACACCTTC
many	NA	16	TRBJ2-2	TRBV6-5	CASSYSTGVNTGELFF	TGTGCCAGCAGTTACTCGACCGGGGTCAACACCGGGGAGCTGTTTTTT
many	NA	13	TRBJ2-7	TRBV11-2	CASSLDVRGHRGF	TGTGCCAGCAGCTTAGACGTTCGGGGTCACCGAGGGTTC
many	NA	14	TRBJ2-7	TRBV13	CASSPGRRSYEQYF	TGTGCCAGCAGCCCGGGACGGAGGTCCTACGAGCAGTACTTC
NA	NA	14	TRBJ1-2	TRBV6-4	CASSRTRRDYGYTF	TGTGCCAGCAGTCGGACCAGGCGAGACTATGGCTACACCTTC
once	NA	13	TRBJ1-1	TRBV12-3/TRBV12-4	CASTPPTATEAFF	TGTGCCAGCACTCCCCCGACAGCCACTGAAGCTTTCTTT
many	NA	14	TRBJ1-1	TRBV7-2	CASTWGRGNAEAFF	TGTGCCAGCACCTGGGGACGGGGGAACGCTGAAGCTTTCTTT
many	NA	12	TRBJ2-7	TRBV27	CASSAGTYEQYF	TGTGCCAGCAGTGCGGGGACCTACGAGCAGTACTTC
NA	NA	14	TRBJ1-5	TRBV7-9	CASSLSGDIRPQHF	TGTGCCAGCAGCTTATCGGGTGACATCAGGCCCCAGCATTTT
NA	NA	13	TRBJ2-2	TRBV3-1	CASSQRLAGELFF	TGTGCCAGCAGCCAAAGACTAGCCGGGGAGCTGTTTTTT
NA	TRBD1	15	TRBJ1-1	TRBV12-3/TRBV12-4	CASRGLGQVNTEAFF	TGTGCCAGCAGGGGCCTTGGACAGGTCAACACTGAAGCTTTCTTT